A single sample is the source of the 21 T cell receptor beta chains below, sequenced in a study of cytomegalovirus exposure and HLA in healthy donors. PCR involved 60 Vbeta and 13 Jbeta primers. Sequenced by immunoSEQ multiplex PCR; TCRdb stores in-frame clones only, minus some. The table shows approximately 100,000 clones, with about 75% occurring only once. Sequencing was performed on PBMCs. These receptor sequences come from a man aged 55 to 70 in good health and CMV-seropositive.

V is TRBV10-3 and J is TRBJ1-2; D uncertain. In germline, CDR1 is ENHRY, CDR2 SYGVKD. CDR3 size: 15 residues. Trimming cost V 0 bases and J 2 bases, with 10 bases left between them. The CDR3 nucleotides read TGTGCCATCAGTGAGTCGCCCTCAGGCAACTATGGCTACACCTTC. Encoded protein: CAISESPSGNYGYTF.

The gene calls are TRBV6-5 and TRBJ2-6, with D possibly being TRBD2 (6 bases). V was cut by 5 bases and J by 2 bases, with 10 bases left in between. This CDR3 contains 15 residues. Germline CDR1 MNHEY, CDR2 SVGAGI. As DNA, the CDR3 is TGTGCCAGCAGTGGCGGGGACCCTGGGGCCAACGTCCTGACTTTC. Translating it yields CASSGGDPGANVLTF.

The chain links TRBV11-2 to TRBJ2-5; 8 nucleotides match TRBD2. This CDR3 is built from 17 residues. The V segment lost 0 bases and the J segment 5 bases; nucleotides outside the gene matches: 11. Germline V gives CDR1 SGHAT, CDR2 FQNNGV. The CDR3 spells CASSLERVGGARETQYF. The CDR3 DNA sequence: TGTGCCAGCAGCTTAGAGCGGGTCGGGGGGGCCCGGGAGACCCAGTACTTC.

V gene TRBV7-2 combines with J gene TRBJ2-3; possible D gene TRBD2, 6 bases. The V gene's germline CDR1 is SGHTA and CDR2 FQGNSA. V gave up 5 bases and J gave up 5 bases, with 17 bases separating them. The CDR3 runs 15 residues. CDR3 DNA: TGTGCCAGCAGCGAGGGGTGGAGGGAGGAAGATACGCAGTATTTT. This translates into CASSEGWREEDTQYF.

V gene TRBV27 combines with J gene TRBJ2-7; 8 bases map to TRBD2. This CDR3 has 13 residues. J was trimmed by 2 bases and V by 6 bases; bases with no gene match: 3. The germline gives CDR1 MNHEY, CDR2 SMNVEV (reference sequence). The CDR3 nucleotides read TGTGCCAGCAGCCAGGGACTAGCCTACGAGCAGTACTTC. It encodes CASSQGLAYEQYF.

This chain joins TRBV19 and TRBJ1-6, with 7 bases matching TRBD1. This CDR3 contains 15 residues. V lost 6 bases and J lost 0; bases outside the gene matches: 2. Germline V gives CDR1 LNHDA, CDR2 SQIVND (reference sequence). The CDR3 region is CASRGQSSYNSPLHF. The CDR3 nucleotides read TGTGCCAGTAGGGGACAGAGCTCCTATAATTCACCCCTCCACTTT.

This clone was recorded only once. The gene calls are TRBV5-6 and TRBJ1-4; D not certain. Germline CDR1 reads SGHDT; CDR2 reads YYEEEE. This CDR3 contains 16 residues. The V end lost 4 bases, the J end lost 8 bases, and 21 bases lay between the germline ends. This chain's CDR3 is CASSETTGTAREKLFF. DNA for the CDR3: TGTGCCAGCAGCGAAACGACGGGTACGGCTCGCGAAAAACTGTTTTTT.

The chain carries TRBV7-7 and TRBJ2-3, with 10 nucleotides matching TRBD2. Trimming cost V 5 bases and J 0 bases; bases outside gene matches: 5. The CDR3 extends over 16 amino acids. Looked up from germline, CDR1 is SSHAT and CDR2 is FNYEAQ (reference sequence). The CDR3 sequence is CASSALAGASTDTQYF. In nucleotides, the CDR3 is TGTGCCAGCAGCGCCCTAGCGGGGGCTAGCACAGATACGCAGTATTTT.

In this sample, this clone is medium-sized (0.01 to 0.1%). CDR3 loop: CASSEARGEGYGYTF. CDR3 nucleotides: TGTGCCAGCAGTGAAGCGCGGGGTGAGGGGTATGGCTACACCTTC. The chain has TRBV2 and TRBJ1-2; weak D call: TRBD1 (5 bases). V was shortened by 0 bases and J by 5 bases, with 13 bases between the two germline ends. Germline V gene sequence: CDR1 SNHLY, CDR2 FYNNEI. This CDR3 is 15 amino acids long.

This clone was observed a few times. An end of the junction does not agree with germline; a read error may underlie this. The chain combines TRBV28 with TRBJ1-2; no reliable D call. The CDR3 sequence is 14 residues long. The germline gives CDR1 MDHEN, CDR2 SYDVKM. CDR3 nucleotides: TGTGCCAGCACTTTAGGCGGGGAGCCACTATACTACACCTTC. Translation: CASTLGGEPLYYTF.

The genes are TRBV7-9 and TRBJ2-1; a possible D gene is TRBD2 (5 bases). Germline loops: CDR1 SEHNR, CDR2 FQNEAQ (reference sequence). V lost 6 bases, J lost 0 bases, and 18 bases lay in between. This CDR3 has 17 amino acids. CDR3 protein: CASRGPGETRSYNEQFF. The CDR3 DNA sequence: TGTGCCAGCAGGGGCCCCGGGGAGACCCGCTCCTACAATGAGCAGTTCTTC.

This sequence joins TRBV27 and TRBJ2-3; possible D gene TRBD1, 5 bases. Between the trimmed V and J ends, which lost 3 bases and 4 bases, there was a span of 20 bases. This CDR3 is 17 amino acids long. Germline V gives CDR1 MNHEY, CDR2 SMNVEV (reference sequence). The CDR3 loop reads CASSFSFRGPRADTQYF. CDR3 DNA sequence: TGTGCCAGCAGTTTTTCGTTTAGGGGTCCCCGTGCAGATACGCAGTATTTT.

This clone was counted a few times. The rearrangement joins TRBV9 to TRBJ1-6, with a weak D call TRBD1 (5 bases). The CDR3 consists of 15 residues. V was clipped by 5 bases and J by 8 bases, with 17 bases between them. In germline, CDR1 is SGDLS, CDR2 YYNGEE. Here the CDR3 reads CASSLSRGGDSPLHF. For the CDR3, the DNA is TGTGCCAGCAGTCTCTCCCGGGGGGGGGATTCACCCCTCCACTTT.

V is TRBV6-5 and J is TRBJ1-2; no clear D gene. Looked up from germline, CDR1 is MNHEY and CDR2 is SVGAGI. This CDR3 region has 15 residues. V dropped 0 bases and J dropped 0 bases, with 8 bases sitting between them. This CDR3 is CASSYSQKANYGYTF. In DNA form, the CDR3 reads TGTGCCAGCAGTTACTCACAGAAAGCTAACTATGGCTACACCTTC.

Here the CDR3 reads CASSLEQSSYNEQFF. DNA for the CDR3: TGTGCCAGCAGCTTAGAACAGTCCTCCTACAATGAGCAGTTCTTC. The chain is built from TRBV13 and TRBJ2-1; D unresolved. Per germline, CDR1 PRHDT and CDR2 FYEKMQ (reference sequence). This CDR3 has 15 residues. The V end was cut by 1 base, the J end by 0 bases, with 7 bases between.

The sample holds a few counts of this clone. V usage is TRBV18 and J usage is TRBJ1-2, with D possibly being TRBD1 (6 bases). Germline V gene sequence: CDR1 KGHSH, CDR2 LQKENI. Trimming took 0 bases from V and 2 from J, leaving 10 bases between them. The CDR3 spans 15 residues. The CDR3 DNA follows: TGTGCCAGCTCACCACCGAGCGGACAGAACTATGGCTACACCTTC. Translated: CASSPPSGQNYGYTF.

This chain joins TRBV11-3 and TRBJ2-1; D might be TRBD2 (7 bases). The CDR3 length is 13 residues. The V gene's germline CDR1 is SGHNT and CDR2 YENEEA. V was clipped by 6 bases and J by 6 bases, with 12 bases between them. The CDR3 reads CASRGGLGNEQFF. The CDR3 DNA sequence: TGTGCCAGCAGGGGGGGGCTGGGCAATGAGCAGTTCTTC.

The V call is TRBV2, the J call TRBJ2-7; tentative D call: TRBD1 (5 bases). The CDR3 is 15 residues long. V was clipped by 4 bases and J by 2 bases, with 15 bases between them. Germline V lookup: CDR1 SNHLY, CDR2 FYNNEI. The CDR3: CASSGKGVGAYEQYF. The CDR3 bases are TGTGCCAGCAGTGGAAAAGGGGTAGGGGCCTACGAGCAGTACTTC. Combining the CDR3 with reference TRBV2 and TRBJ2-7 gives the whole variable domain EPEVTQTPSHQVTQMGQEVILRCVPISNHLYFYWYRQILGQKVEFLVSFYNNEISEKSEIFDDQFSVERPDGSNFTLKIRSTKLEDSAMYFCASSGKGVGAYEQYFGPGTRLTVT.

The CDR3 region has the DNA TGTGCCATCAGTGATTTTTTGCCCTACGAGCAGTACTTC. Its translation: CAISDFLPYEQYF. The J gene is TRBJ2-5, the V gene TRBV10-3; no clear D gene. The J call is uncertain, as TRBJ2-7 better fits the DNA end. Germline V gene sequence: CDR1 ENHRY, CDR2 SYGVKD. CDR3 length: 13 amino acids.

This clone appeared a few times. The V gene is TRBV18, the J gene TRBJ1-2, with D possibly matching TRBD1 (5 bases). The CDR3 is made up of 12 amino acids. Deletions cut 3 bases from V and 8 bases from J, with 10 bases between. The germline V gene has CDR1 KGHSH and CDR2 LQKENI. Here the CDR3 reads CASSPDSRGYTF. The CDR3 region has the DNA TGTGCCAGCTCACCTGACAGCAGGGGCTACACCTTC.

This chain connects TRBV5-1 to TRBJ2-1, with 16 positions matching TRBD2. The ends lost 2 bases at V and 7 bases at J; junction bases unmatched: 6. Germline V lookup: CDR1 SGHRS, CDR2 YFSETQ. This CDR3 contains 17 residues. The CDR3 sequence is CASSFWGLAGGPNEQFF. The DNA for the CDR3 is TGCGCCAGCAGCTTCTGGGGACTAGCGGGGGGGCCGAATGAGCAGTTCTTC.